The rows below give T cell receptor beta chains drawn from one sample of a study of CD8 T cells in ankylosing spondylitis. TCRdb recomputed calls from the 5' RACE reads with MiXCR, one row per CDR3 protein. The sample consists of roughly 97,000 distinct CDR3 sequences, roughly 8% of them appearing once. Sequences were obtained from blood, either unsorted or a sorted T cell fraction (not recorded which). These receptors all stem from a male donor with ankylosing spondylitis or in good health (not recorded which). The CDR3 runs from the conserved cysteine through the conserved F or W. Each record gives: J gene, D gene, V gene, clone size, CDR3 DNA, CDR3 protein. D genes are given only for firm matches. The size of a clone is reported for some rows only, either as once, few or many, or as a class for expanded clones.

j_gene: TRBJ2-1
d_gene: -
v_gene: TRBV5-1
abundance: many
CDR3nt: TGCGCCAGCAGCTTTTCCTACAATGAGCAGTTCTTC
CDR3aa: CASSFSYNEQFF

j_gene: TRBJ1-4
d_gene: TRBD1
v_gene: TRBV7-9
abundance: many
CDR3nt: TGTGCCAGCAGTCCGGACAGGGTCAATGAAAAACTGTTTTTT
CDR3aa: CASSPDRVNEKLFF

j_gene: TRBJ1-5
d_gene: TRBD1
v_gene: TRBV6-2/TRBV6-3
abundance: many
CDR3nt: TGTGCCAGCAAAGGACAGGGGGTACAGCCCCAGCATTTT
CDR3aa: CASKGQGVQPQHF

j_gene: TRBJ1-2
d_gene: -
v_gene: TRBV7-2
abundance: many
CDR3nt: TGTGCCAGCAGCTTAAAGAGGGTAGAGGTGGGCTATGGCTACACCTTC
CDR3aa: CASSLKRVEVGYGYTF

j_gene: TRBJ1-6
d_gene: -
v_gene: TRBV18
abundance: many
CDR3nt: TGTGCCAGCTCACAGGTGGGCCGGGATAATTCACCCCTCCACTTT
CDR3aa: CASSQVGRDNSPLHF

j_gene: TRBJ2-2
d_gene: -
v_gene: TRBV23-1
abundance: few
CDR3nt: TGCGCCCAAGGAGGGGGCGGGGAGCTGTTTTTT
CDR3aa: CAQGGGGELFF

j_gene: TRBJ2-7
d_gene: -
v_gene: TRBV16
abundance: many
CDR3nt: TGTGCCAGTGGATTCCCTGAGCAGTACTTC
CDR3aa: CASGFPEQYF

j_gene: TRBJ2-1
d_gene: -
v_gene: TRBV24-1
abundance: few
CDR3nt: TGTGCCACCAGTGATTTTAAAGGTTCGGATGAGCAGTTCTTC
CDR3aa: CATSDFKGSDEQFF

j_gene: TRBJ2-1
d_gene: -
v_gene: TRBV11-2
abundance: many
CDR3nt: TGTGCCAGCAGCTTAACCGGGGACTCCTACAATGAGCAGTTCTTC
CDR3aa: CASSLTGDSYNEQFF

j_gene: TRBJ2-3
d_gene: TRBD1
v_gene: TRBV11-3
abundance: few
CDR3nt: TGTGCCAGCAGCGCCCGGACAGGGAGCGGCACAGATACGCAGTATTTT
CDR3aa: CASSARTGSGTDTQYF

j_gene: TRBJ2-1
d_gene: -
v_gene: TRBV20-1
abundance: many
CDR3nt: TGCAGTGCTAGAAGGGACAATGAGCAGTTCTTC
CDR3aa: CSARRDNEQFF

j_gene: TRBJ2-5
d_gene: TRBD2
v_gene: TRBV10-3
abundance: many
CDR3nt: TGTGCCATCAGTGAGTCCTCTAGCGGGAGGGCCGCAGAGACCCAGTACTTC
CDR3aa: CAISESSSGRAAETQYF

j_gene: TRBJ1-6
d_gene: -
v_gene: TRBV5-1
abundance: many
CDR3nt: TGCGCCAGCAGCTTGACTTTGGGGTCACCCCTCCACTTT
CDR3aa: CASSLTLGSPLHF

j_gene: TRBJ2-7
d_gene: -
v_gene: TRBV7-2
abundance: -
CDR3nt: TGTGCCAGCAGCCCGGACCCTCCCTACGAGCAGTACTTC
CDR3aa: CASSPDPPYEQYF

j_gene: TRBJ2-3
d_gene: TRBD1
v_gene: TRBV5-6
abundance: many
CDR3nt: TGTGCCAGCAGCTTCGGACAGGGGAAGTATTTT
CDR3aa: CASSFGQGKYF

j_gene: TRBJ2-1
d_gene: TRBD2
v_gene: TRBV11-2
abundance: -
CDR3nt: TGTGCCAGCAGACTAGCGGGAGGGTACAATGAGCAGTTCTTC
CDR3aa: CASRLAGGYNEQFF

j_gene: TRBJ2-1
d_gene: -
v_gene: TRBV7-8
abundance: many
CDR3nt: TGTGCCAGCAGCTTATCGACGACAGCGCGGGTCGAGCAGTTCTTC
CDR3aa: CASSLSTTARVEQFF